This T cell receptor beta chain was sequenced in a study of regulatory T cells in long-lasting Graves disease. This clonotype has at least ten counts. Time point described: newly diagnosed GD, antithyroid drugs for less than 3 months. PBMCs provided the RNA from which the TCR library was made. The authors built TCR beta libraries using iRepertoire HTBI primers and Arm-PCR of CDR3 regions. From the multiplex PCR reads, TCRdb called clonotypes with MiXCR, one entry per CDR3 protein. The table shows hundreds of thousands of distinct CDR3 sequences, with around 15% occurring only once. Germline V gene data show CDR1 as DFQATT and CDR2 as SNEGSKA (reference sequence). Trimming pared 6 bases from V and 1 base from J, leaving 16 bases between. The CDR3 is 15 amino acids. This sample also belongs to another study, concerning T cells in Graves' hyperthyroidism and ophthalmopathy.

The clonotype comes from a woman aged 40-65 years with Graves disease. The material was peripheral blood mononuclear cells (PBMCs), obtained at new diagnosis, from a patient treated with antithyroid drugs. The chain combines TRBV20-1 with TRBJ2-4; TRBD1 is a possible D gene (6 bases). The CDR3 sequence: CSATQGLGAKNIQYF. In DNA, the CDR3 is TGCAGTGCGACTCAGGGGTTGGGGGCCAAAAACATTCAGTACTTC.